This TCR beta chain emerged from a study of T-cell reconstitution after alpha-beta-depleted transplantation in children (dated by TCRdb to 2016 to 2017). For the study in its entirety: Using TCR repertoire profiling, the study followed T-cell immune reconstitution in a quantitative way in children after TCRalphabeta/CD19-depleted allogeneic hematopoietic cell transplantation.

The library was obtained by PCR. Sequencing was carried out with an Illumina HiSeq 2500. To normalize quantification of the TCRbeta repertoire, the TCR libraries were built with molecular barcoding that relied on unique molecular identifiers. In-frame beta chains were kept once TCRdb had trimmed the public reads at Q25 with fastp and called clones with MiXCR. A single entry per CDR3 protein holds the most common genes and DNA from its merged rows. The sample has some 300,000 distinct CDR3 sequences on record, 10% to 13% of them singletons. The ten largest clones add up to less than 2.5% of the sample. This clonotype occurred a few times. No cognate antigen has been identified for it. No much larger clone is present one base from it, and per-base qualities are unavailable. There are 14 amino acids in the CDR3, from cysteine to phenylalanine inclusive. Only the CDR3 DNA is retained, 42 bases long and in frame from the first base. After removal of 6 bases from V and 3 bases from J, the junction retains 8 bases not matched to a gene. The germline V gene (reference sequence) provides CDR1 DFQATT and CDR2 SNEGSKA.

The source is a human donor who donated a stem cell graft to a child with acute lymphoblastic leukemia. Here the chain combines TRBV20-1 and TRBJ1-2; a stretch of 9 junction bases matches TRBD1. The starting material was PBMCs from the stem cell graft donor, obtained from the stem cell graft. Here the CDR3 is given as CSAYGQGIDYGYTF. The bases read TGCAGTGCGTACGGACAGGGGATTGACTATGGCTACACCTTC.